This TCR beta chain was recovered during a study of blood T cell repertoires in COVID-19. Across the study: Italy, Spain and the United States were the sources of the convalescent and acute COVID-19 samples. From T cells, B-cell-depleted T cells, or PBMCs came the material, which was cDNA or gDNA.

Source study methods: The assay estimated nucleated cells by amplifying reference gene primers. TCRdb's table, derived via immunoSEQ multiplex PCR, lists solely in-frame clones and lacks some. Clonal size and the V and J genes are those of that table, whereas D and trimming came from the DNA. The sample yields roughly 45,000 clones, 75% to 80% seen once. Germline trimming cut 5 bases from V and 0 bases from J; bases unmatched to any gene: 4. Per germline, CDR1 SEHNR and CDR2 FQNEAQ (reference sequence). The CDR3 is 15 amino acids. The J gene is TRBJ2-7, the V gene TRBV7-9, with 10 bases fitting TRBD2. The TCR originated in a woman aged 65 to 85 with acute or convalescent COVID-19. Input material: peripheral blood. The CDR3 DNA reads TGTGCCAGCAGCAAGGGACTAGCGAGCTCCTACGAGCAGTACTTC. Its protein product is CASSKGLASSYEQYF.